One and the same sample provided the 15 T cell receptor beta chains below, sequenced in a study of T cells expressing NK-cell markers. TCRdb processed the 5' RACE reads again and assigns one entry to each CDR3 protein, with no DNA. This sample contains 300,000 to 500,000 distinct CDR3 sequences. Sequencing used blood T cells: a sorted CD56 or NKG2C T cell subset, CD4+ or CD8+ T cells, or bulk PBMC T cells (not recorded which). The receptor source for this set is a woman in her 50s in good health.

The CDR3: CASSITSGPQEQYF. The genes are TRBV9 and TRBJ2-7; absent DNA, TCRdb's TRBD2 call cannot be checked. The CDR3 has 14 residues. Germline CDR1 SGDLS, CDR2 YYNGEE.

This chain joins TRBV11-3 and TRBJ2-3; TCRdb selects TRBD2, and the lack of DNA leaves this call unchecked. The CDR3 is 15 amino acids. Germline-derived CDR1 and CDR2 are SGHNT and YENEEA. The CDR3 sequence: CASSLAWEDQDTQYF.

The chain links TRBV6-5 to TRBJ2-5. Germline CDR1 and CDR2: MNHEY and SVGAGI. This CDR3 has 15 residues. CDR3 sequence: CASMVVFIRGETQYF.

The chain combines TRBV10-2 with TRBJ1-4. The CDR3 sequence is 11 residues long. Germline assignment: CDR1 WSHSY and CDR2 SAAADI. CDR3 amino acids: CASIRNEKLFF.

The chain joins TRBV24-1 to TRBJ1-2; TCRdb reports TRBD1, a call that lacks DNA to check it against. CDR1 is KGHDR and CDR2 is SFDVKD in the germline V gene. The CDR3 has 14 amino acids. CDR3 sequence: CATSDLQGAFGYTF.

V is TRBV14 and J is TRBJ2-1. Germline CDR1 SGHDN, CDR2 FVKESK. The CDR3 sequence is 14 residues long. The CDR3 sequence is CASSRVSGSFEQFF.

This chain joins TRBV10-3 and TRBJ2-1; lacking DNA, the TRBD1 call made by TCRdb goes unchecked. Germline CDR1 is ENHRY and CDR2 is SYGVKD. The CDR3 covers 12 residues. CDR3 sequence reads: CATEGMENEQFF.

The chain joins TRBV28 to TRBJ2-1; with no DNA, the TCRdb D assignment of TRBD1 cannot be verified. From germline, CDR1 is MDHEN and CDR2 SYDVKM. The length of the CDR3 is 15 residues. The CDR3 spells CASVFSGGANNEQFF.

CDR3 in amino acids: CASSQGQGAFF. This chain connects TRBV12-3 or TRBV12-4 to TRBJ1-1; TCRdb's D gene call, TRBD1, goes unchecked for lack of DNA. The CDR3 spans 11 residues.

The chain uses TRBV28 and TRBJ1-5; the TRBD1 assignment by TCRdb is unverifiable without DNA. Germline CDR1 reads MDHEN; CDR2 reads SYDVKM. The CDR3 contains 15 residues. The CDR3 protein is CASILTQGDNQPQHF.

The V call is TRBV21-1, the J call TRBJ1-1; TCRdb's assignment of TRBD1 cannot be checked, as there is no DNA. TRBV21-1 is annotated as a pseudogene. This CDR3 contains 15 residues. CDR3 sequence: CASSTQGQRDTEAFF.

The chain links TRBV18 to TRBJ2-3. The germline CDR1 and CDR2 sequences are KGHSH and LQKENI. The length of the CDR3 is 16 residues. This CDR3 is CASSPLPNGRTDTQYF.

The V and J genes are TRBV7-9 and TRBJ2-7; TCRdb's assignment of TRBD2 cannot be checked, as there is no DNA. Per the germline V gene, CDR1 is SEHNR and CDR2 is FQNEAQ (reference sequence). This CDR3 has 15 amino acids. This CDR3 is CASSSLSGGASEQYF.

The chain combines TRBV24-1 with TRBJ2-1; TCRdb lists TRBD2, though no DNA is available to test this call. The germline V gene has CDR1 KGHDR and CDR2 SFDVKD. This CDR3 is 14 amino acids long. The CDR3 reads CATAGTSGTTEQFF.

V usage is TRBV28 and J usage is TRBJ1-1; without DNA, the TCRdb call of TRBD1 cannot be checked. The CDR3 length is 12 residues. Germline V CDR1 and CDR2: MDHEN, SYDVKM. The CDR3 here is CASSLRGADAFF.